The rows below give T cell receptor beta chains drawn from one sample of a study of blood T cell repertoires in COVID-19. Profiling relied on immunoSEQ multiplex PCR, and the TCRdb table lists in-frame clones only, not all of them. The sample contains around 140,000 clones, over 75% of which appear only once. Sequencing input: PBMCs or T cells enriched from blood (not recorded which). These TCRs come from a man aged 50 to 60 in a cohort exposed to, infected with or recovered from COVID-19 (not recorded which). Each CDR3 is given with its conserved first and last residue. A D gene is named only where the DNA matches it firmly. Some rows mark clone size as missing; the rest say once, few, many or name a class of expanded clone.

D	J	V	size	CDR3	DNA
.	TRBJ1-2	TRBV30	.	CAWSVRADGYTF	TGTGCCTGGAGTGTCAGGGCCGATGGCTACACCTTC
.	TRBJ1-1	TRBV19	.	CASAPAGRMNTEAFF	TGTGCCAGTGCGCCAGCGGGGAGGATGAACACTGAAGCTTTCTTT
TRBD2	TRBJ2-1	TRBV14	.	CASSQDQAGGWDEQFF	TGTGCCAGCAGCCAAGATCAGGCGGGAGGTTGGGATGAGCAGTTCTTC
.	TRBJ2-1	TRBV20-1	once	CSAEAHNEQFF	TGCAGTGCGGAGGCCCACAATGAGCAGTTCTTC
.	TRBJ2-2	TRBV4-3	.	CASSQFPAGELFF	TGCGCCAGCAGCCAATTTCCAGCCGGGGAGCTGTTTTTT
.	TRBJ1-3	TRBV5-1	few	CASSSSGRAAGNTIYF	TGCGCCAGCAGCTCCTCCGGGCGGGCTGCTGGAAACACCATATATTTT
.	TRBJ2-3	TRBV5-6	.	CASKRSTDTQYF	TGTGCCAGCAAGCGGTCCACAGATACGCAGTATTTT
TRBD2	TRBJ2-7	TRBV13	.	CASSLWRSGSGREQYF	TGTGCCAGCAGCTTATGGAGGAGCGGGAGTGGTCGCGAGCAGTACTTC
.	TRBJ2-6	TRBV19	.	CASSIGGGRSGANVLTF	TGTGCCAGTAGTATAGGCGGAGGACGCTCTGGGGCCAACGTCCTGACTTTC
TRBD1	TRBJ1-5	TRBV6-5	.	CASRTGQGRNQPQHF	TGTGCCAGCAGGACGGGACAGGGGCGGAATCAGCCCCAGCATTTT
.	TRBJ1-1	TRBV28	.	CASRSSGSNTEAFF	TGTGCCAGCAGATCCTCGGGGTCGAACACTGAAGCTTTCTTT
.	TRBJ1-2	TRBV9	few	CASSVSQGLEGYTF	TGTGCCAGCAGCGTATCACAGGGTTTGGAGGGCTACACCTTC
TRBD1	TRBJ1-2	TRBV7-9	.	CASSPGTASNYGYTF	TGTGCCAGCAGCCCCGGGACAGCTTCTAACTATGGCTACACCTTC
.	TRBJ2-6	TRBV5-5	.	CASSLRLAGANVLTF	TGTGCCAGCAGCTTGCGACTGGCTGGGGCCAACGTCCTGACTTTC
TRBD1	TRBJ1-2	TRBV19	once	CASSIDGTGGSDGYTF	TGTGCCAGTAGTATAGATGGTACAGGGGGCTCGGATGGCTACACCTTC
.	TRBJ2-7	TRBV4-3	.	CASSQDRQGPYEQYF	TGCGCCAGCAGCCAAGATCGCCAGGGGCCCTACGAGCAGTACTTC
.	TRBJ1-3	TRBV18	.	CASSPGTNADTIYF	TGTGCTAGCTCACCCGGGACAAACGCGGACACCATATATTTT
TRBD1	TRBJ2-1	TRBV2	.	CASRQQGNEQFF	TGTGCCAGCAGACAACAGGGGAATGAGCAGTTCTTC
.	TRBJ1-1	TRBV6-4	.	CASRKDGANTEAFF	TGTGCCAGCAGGAAAGATGGGGCGAACACTGAAGCTTTCTTT
TRBD1	TRBJ2-7	TRBV5-1	.	CASSGGQVRTYEQYF	TGCGCCAGCAGCGGAGGACAGGTACGGACCTACGAGCAGTACTTC
.	TRBJ1-2	TRBV10-3	.	CAISLVAPGAYTF	TGTGCCATCAGTCTTGTAGCTCCCGGCGCCTACACCTTC
.	TRBJ2-2	TRBV18	.	CASSPTANTGELFF	TGTGCCAGCTCACCGACAGCGAACACCGGGGAGCTGTTTTTT
.	TRBJ2-1	TRBV3-1/TRBV3-2	.	CASSHKPEEDEQFF	TGTGCCAGCAGCCACAAACCCGAGGAGGATGAGCAGTTCTTC
TRBD2	TRBJ2-7	TRBV11-2	.	CASSGLAAYEQYF	TGTGCCAGCTCGGGGCTAGCGGCCTACGAGCAGTACTTC
.	TRBJ2-5	TRBV29-1	.	CSVESTGQETQYF	TGCAGCGTCGAGAGCACAGGTCAAGAGACCCAGTACTTC
.	TRBJ2-4	TRBV7-9	.	CASSLDQAPRPWYF	TGTGCCAGCAGCTTAGACCAAGCACCTCGCCCCTGGTACTTC
TRBD2	TRBJ2-1	TRBV28	.	CASRKTSGYYNEQFF	TGTGCCAGCAGGAAGACTAGCGGGTATTACAATGAGCAGTTCTTC
TRBD1	TRBJ2-3	TRBV27	.	CASSPDRGRTDTQYF	TGTGCCAGCAGCCCCGACAGGGGGCGCACAGATACGCAGTATTTT
TRBD2	TRBJ2-3	TRBV5-4	.	CASSRGGDTDTQYF	TGTGCCAGCAGCCGGGGGGGAGACACAGATACGCAGTATTTT
.	TRBJ2-1	TRBV10-3	.	CAISETGTIRGGEFF	TGTGCCATCAGTGAGACAGGGACCATCCGGGGTGGGGAGTTCTTC
.	TRBJ1-2	TRBV7-9	once	CASSTPRTGENYGYTF	TGTGCCAGCAGCACCCCCCGCACAGGCGAAAACTATGGCTACACCTTC
.	TRBJ2-7	TRBV14	few	CASSQGPQGKYF	TGTGCCAGCAGCCAAGGGCCGCAGGGGAAGTACTTC
.	TRBJ1-5	TRBV18	.	CASSPSGGNQPQHF	TGTGCCAGCTCACCCTCCGGGGGCAATCAGCCCCAGCATTTT
.	TRBJ1-2	TRBV11-2	.	CASSLGQASFYGYTF	TGTGCCAGCAGCTTAGGGCAGGCGTCCTTCTATGGCTACACCTTC
TRBD2	TRBJ2-1	TRBV19	.	CASTEYSGTTDEQFF	TGTGCCAGTACCGAATATAGCGGGACCACGGATGAGCAGTTCTTC
.	TRBJ1-1	TRBV14	.	CASSSDSPNTEAFF	TGTGCCAGCAGCTCCGACAGCCCGAACACTGAAGCTTTCTTT
.	TRBJ2-2	TRBV7-9	.	CASSSSLAAGELFF	TGTGCCAGCAGCTCTTCCCTAGCAGCCGGGGAGCTGTTTTTT
.	TRBJ2-7	TRBV7-6	.	CASRGDSYEQYF	TGTGCCAGCAGAGGCGACAGCTACGAGCAGTACTTC
.	TRBJ1-1	TRBV7-9	.	CASSLDSLEAFF	TGTGCCAGCAGCTTAGATAGTCTTGAAGCTTTCTTT
.	TRBJ2-2	TRBV9	.	CASSPHTGELFF	TGTGCCAGCAGCCCCCATACCGGGGAGCTGTTTTTT
.	TRBJ1-1	TRBV3-1/TRBV3-2	.	CASRQGTEAFF	TGTGCCAGCAGGCAGGGCACTGAAGCTTTCTTT
TRBD2	TRBJ2-3	TRBV10-3	.	CAIRGGSTQYF	TGTGCCATCAGGGGGGGGAGTACGCAGTATTTT
.	TRBJ2-2	TRBV7-2	.	CASSLVGGTGELFF	TGTGCCAGCAGCTTAGTCGGCGGCACCGGGGAGCTGTTTTTT
TRBD2	TRBJ2-1	TRBV13	few	CASARLARDEQFF	TGTGCCAGCGCAAGACTAGCTAGGGATGAGCAGTTCTTC
.	TRBJ2-1	TRBV9	few	CASTGNEQFF	TGTGCCAGTACGGGCAATGAGCAGTTCTTC
TRBD1	TRBJ1-2	TRBV27	once	CASRLTGYGASNYGYTF	TGTGCCAGCAGGCTGACAGGGTATGGTGCGTCCAACTATGGCTACACCTTC
.	TRBJ1-2	TRBV7-9	.	CASSLWSDGYTF	TGTGCCAGCAGCTTATGGAGTGATGGCTACACCTTC
TRBD1	TRBJ1-1	TRBV3-1/TRBV3-2	.	CATATGGTEAFF	TGTGCCACTGCAACAGGGGGGACTGAAGCTTTCTTT
.	TRBJ1-6	TRBV27	.	CASTPGVASPLHF	TGTGCCAGCACCCCCGGGGTTGCTTCACCCCTCCACTTT
.	TRBJ2-1	TRBV7-9	.	CASSPPYRYNEQFF	TGTGCCAGCAGCCCTCCATACCGGTACAATGAGCAGTTCTTC